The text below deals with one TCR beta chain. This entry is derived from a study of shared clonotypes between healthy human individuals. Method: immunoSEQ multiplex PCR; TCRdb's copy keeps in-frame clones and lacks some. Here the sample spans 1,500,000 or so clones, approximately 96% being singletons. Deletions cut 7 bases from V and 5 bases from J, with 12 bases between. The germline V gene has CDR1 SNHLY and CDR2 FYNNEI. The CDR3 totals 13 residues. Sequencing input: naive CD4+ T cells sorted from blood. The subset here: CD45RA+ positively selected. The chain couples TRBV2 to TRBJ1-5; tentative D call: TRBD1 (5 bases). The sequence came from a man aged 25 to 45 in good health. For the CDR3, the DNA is TGTGCCAGCACTTCCGGGGCCTATCAGCCCCAGCATTTT. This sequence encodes CASTSGAYQPQHF.